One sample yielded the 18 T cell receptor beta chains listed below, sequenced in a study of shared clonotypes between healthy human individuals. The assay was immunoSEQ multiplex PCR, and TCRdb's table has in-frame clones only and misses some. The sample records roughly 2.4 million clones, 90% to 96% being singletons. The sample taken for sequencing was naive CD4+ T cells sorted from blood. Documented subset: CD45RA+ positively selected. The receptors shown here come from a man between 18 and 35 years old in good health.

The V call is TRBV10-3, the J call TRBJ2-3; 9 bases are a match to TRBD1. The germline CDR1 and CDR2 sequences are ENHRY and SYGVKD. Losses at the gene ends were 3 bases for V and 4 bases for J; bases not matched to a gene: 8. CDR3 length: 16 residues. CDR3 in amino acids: CAISDRGTGSPDTQYF. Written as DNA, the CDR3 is TGTGCCATCAGTGATCGGGGGACAGGGAGCCCAGATACGCAGTATTTT.

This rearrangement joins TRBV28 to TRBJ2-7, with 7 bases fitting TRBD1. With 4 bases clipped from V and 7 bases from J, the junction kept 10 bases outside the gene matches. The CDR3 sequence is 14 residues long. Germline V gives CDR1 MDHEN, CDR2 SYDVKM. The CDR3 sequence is CASSSLRDSREQYF. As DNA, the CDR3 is TGTGCCAGCAGTTCCCTCCGGGACAGTAGGGAGCAGTACTTC. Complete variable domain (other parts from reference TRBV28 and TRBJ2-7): DVKVTQSSRYLVKRTGEKVFLECVQDMDHENMFWYRQDPGLGLRLIYFSYDVKMKEKGDIPEGYSVSREKKERFSLILESASTNQTSMYLCASSSLRDSREQYFGPGTRLTVT.

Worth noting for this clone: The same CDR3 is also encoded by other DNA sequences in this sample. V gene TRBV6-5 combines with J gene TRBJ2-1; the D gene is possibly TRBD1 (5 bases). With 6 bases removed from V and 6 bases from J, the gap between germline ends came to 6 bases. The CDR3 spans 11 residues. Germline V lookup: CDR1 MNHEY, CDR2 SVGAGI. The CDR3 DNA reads TGTGCCAGCAGAAGGGGCAATGAGCAGTTCTTC. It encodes CASRRGNEQFF.

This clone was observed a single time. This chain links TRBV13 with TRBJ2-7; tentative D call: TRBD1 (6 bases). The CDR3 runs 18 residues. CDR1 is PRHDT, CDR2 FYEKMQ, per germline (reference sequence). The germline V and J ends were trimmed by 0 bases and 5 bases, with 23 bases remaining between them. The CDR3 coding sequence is TGTGCCAGCAGCTTAGGCGGCCTAATGGGACAAAGTCTTGACGAGCAGTACTTC. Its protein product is CASSLGGLMGQSLDEQYF.

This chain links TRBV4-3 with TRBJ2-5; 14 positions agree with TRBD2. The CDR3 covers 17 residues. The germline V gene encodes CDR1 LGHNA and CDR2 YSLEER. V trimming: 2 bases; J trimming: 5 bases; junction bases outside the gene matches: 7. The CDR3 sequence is CASSQFSRLAGGETQYF. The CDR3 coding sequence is TGCGCCAGCAGCCAATTTTCCAGACTAGCGGGAGGGGAGACCCAGTACTTC.

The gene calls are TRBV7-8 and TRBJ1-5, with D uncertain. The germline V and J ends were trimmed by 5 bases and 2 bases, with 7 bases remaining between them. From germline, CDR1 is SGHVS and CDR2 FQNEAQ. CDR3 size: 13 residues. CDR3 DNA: TGTGCCAGCAGCCCTCCTGGCAATCAGCCCCAGCATTTT. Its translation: CASSPPGNQPQHF. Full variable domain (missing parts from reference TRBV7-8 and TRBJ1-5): GAGVSQSPRYKVAKRGQDVALRCDPISGHVSLFWYQQALGQGPEFLTYFQNEAQLDKSGLPSDRFFAERPEGSVSTLKIQRTQQEDSAVYLCASSPPGNQPQHFGDGTRLSIL.

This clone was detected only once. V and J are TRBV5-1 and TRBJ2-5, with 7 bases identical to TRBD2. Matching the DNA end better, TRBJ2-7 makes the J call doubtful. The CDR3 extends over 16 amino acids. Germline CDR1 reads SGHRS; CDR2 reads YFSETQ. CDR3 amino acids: CASSLVAWTSSYEQYF. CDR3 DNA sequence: TGCGCCAGCAGCTTGGTAGCGTGGACTAGTTCGTACGAGCAGTACTTC.

CDR3 bases: TGCGCCAGCAGCTTCGCACCCTCGACTAGCGGGGGAGAGACCCAGTACTTC. This codes for CASSFAPSTSGGETQYF. The chain uses TRBV5-1 and TRBJ2-5, with 12 bases fitting TRBD2. Unmatched junction bases numbered 9, after V lost 2 bases and J lost 4 bases. Germline-derived CDR1 and CDR2 are SGHRS and YFSETQ. This CDR3 comprises 17 residues.

The CDR3 DNA is TGTGCCAGCAGCGTATCGGCAGAGAACTATGGCTACACCTTC. Translated: CASSVSAENYGYTF. This chain uses TRBV9 with TRBJ1-2; D remains unclear. The CDR3 runs 14 residues. The germline V and J ends were trimmed by 1 base and 2 bases, with 9 bases remaining between them. The germline V gene has CDR1 SGDLS and CDR2 YYNGEE.

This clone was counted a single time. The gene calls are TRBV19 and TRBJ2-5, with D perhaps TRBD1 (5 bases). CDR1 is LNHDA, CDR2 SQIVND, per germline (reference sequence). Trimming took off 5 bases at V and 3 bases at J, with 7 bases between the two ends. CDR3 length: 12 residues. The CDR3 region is CASSDREETQYF. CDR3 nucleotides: TGTGCCAGTAGTGACAGAGAAGAGACCCAGTACTTC. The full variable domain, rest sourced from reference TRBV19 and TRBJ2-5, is DGGITQSPKYLFRKEGQNVTLSCEQNLNHDAMYWYRQDPGQGLRLIYYSQIVNDFQKGDIAEGYSVSREKKESFPLTVTSAQKNPTAFYLCASSDREETQYFGPGTRLLVL.

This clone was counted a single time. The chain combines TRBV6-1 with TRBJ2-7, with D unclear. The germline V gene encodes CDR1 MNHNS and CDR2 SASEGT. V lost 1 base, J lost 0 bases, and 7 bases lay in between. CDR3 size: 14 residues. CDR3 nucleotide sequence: TGTGCCAGCAGTGAAGTAGGCAACTCCTACGAGCAGTACTTC. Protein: CASSEVGNSYEQYF.

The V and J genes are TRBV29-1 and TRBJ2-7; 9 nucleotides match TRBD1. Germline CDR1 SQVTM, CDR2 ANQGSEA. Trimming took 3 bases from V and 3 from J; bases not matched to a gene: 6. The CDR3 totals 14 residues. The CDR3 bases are TGCAGCGTTGACCAAGGGACAGGGCTCTACGAGCAGTACTTC. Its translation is CSVDQGTGLYEQYF.

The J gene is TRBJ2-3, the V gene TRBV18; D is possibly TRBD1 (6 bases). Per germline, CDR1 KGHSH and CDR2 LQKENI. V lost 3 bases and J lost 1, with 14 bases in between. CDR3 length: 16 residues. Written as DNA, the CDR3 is TGTGCCAGCTCACCGAGGGGGATCGGAGGCACAGATACGCAGTATTTT. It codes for CASSPRGIGGTDTQYF.

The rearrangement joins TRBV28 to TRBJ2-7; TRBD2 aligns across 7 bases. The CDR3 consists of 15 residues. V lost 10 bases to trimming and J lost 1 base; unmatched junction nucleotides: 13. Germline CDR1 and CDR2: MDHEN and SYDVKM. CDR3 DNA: TGTGCCATCAAATCCCAGGTGGGGGGGTCCTACGAGCAGTACTTC. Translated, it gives CAIKSQVGGSYEQYF.

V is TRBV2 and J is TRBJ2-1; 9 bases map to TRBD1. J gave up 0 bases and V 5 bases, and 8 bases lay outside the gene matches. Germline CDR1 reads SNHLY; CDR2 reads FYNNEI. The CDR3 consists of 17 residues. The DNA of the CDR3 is TGTGCCAGCAGTAATACCGGGACAGGGAGCTCCTACAATGAGCAGTTCTTC. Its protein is CASSNTGTGSSYNEQFF.

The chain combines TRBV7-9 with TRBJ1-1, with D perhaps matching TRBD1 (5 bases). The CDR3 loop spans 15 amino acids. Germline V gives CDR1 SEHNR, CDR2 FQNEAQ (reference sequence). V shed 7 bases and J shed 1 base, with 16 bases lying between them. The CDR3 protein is CASNSRGSGNTEAFF. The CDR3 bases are TGTGCCAGCAACTCTAGGGGTTCGGGGAACACTGAAGCTTTCTTT.

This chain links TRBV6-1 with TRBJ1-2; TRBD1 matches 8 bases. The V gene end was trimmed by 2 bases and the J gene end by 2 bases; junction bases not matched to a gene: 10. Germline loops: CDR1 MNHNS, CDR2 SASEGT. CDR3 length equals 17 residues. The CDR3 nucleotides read TGTGCCAGCAGTGAAATTCTCCGGACAGGGTCGAACTATGGCTACACCTTC. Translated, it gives CASSEILRTGSNYGYTF.

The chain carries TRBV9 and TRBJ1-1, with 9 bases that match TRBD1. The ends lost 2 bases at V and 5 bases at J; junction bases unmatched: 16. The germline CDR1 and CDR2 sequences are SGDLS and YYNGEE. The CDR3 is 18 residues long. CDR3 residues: CASSVRDRAALGGTEAFF. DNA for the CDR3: TGTGCCAGCAGCGTTAGGGACAGGGCGGCCCTAGGGGGGACTGAAGCTTTCTTT.